The TCR beta chain described here comes from a study of CD8 T cells in Susac syndrome. The patients who served as multiple sclerosis controls were treatment-naive and had stable or active relapsing-remitting disease that fulfilled the revised McDonald criteria. The authors negatively isolated CD8+ and CD4+ T cells and FACS-enriched TEMRA cells. Looked up from germline, CDR1 is LGHNA and CDR2 is YSLEER. Trimming stripped 0 bases from V and 2 bases from J, with 11 bases between. This CDR3 contains 15 residues. Reverse transcription of about 0.45 to 1 ug RNA was carried out with random hexamers. immunoSEQ multiplex PCR amplified TCR beta CDR3 across 54 Vbeta, 13 Jbeta. TCRdb re-called the immunoSEQ multiplex PCR reads with MiXCR, one entry per CDR3 protein. This sample carries a few hundred thousand distinct CDR3 sequences, about 91% of them seen once, and the ten largest clones take about 0.17%.

Source material: CD8+ T cells from PBMCs. The TCR sequence derives from a human donor with multiple sclerosis. This chain connects TRBV4-3 to TRBJ2-7; a possible D gene is TRBD2 (5 bases). CDR3: CASSQDDGMAYEQYF. CDR3 sequence (DNA): TGCGCCAGCAGCCAAGATGACGGGATGGCCTACGAGCAGTACTTC.